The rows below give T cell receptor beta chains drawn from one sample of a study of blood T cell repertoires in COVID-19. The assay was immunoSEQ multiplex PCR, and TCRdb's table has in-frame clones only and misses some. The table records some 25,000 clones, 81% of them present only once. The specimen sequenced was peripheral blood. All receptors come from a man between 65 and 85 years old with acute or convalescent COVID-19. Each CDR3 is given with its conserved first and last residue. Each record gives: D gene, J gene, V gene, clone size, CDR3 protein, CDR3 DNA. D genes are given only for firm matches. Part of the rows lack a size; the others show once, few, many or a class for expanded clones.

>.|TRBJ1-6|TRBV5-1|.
CASSFSTDAGSPLHF
TGCGCCAGCAGCTTTAGTACTGATGCAGGTTCACCCCTCCACTTT
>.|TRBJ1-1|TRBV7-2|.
CASSKDRSNTEAFF
TGTGCCAGCAGCAAGGACAGATCGAACACTGAAGCTTTCTTT
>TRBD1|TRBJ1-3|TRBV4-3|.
CASSNQGEAGNTIYF
TGCGCCAGCAGCAATCAGGGGGAAGCTGGAAACACCATATATTTT
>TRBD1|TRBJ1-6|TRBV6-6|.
CASSYDRVSPLHF
TGTGCCAGCAGTTACGACAGGGTATCACCCCTCCACTTT
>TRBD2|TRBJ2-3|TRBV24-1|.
CATSDYSGVSTDTQYF
TGTGCCACCAGTGACTATAGCGGGGTTAGCACAGATACGCAGTATTTT
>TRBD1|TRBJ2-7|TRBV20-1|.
CSAIQGLEQYF
TGCAGTGCTATACAGGGGCTCGAGCAGTACTTC
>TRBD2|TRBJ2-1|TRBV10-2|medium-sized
CASSDSSGSNEQFF
TGCGCCAGCAGTGATTCTAGCGGGAGCAATGAGCAGTTCTTC
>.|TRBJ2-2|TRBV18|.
CASSPSQGAGELFF
TGTGCCAGCTCACCCTCGCAGGGCGCCGGGGAGCTGTTTTTT
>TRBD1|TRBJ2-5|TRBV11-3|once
CASSPGQGWRETETQYF
TGTGCCAGCAGCCCGGGACAGGGATGGCGGGAGACCGAGACCCAGTACTTC
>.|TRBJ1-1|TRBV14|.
CASSQRPAGEAFF
TGTGCCAGCAGCCAGCGACCGGCAGGTGAAGCTTTCTTT
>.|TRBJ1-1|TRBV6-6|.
CASSNFLGATEAFF
TGTGCCAGCAGTAACTTTCTAGGGGCTACTGAAGCTTTCTTT
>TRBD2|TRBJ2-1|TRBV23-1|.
CASSQRLGLVGSTEQFF
TGCGCCAGCAGTCAACGCCTCGGACTAGTGGGGAGCACTGAGCAGTTCTTC
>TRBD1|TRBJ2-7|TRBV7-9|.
CASSLVGQGPHEQYF
TGTGCCAGCAGCTTGGTGGGACAGGGGCCACACGAGCAGTACTTC
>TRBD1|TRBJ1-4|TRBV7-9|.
CASSPTGGAIQFEKLFF
TGTGCCAGCAGCCCAACAGGGGGCGCGATTCAATTTGAAAAACTGTTTTTT
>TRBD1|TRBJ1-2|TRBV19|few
CASMRTGLGYTF
TGTGCCAGTATGCGGACAGGGCTCGGCTACACCTTC
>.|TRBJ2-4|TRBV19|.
CASTPESGPLAKNIQYF
TGTGCCAGTACCCCTGAGAGTGGGCCCTTAGCCAAAAACATTCAGTACTTC
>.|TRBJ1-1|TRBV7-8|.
CASSLVGGRLNTEAFF
TGTGCCAGCAGCTTAGTTGGGGGCCGCTTGAACACTGAAGCTTTCTTT
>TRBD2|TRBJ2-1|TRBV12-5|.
CASGRPTSGGAGYNEQFF
TGTGCTAGTGGCCGACCAACTAGCGGGGGGGCTGGTTACAATGAGCAGTTCTTC
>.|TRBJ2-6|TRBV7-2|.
CASSPQRTVLTF
TGTGCCAGCAGCCCCCAGCGCACCGTCCTGACTTTC
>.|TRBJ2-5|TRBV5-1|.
CASSLGGRVEETQYF
TGCGCCAGCAGCTTGGGAGGCAGGGTCGAGGAGACCCAGTACTTC
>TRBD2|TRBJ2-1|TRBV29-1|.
CSVEEGGKQFF
TGCAGCGTTGAAGAGGGGGGGAAACAGTTCTTC
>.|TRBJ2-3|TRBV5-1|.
CASSLVGGRGTDTQYF
TGCGCCAGCAGCTTGGTAGGTGGGAGAGGCACAGATACGCAGTATTTT
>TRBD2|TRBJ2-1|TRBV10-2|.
CASSGLGLAGGVEQFF
TGCGCCAGCAGTGGCCTGGGACTAGCGGGAGGTGTGGAGCAGTTCTTC
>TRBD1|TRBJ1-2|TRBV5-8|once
CASSEDRNYGYTF
TGTGCCAGCAGCGAGGACAGGAACTATGGCTACACCTTC
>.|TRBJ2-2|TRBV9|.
CASSSTSFGELFF
TGTGCCAGCAGCTCGACTAGTTTCGGGGAGCTGTTTTTT
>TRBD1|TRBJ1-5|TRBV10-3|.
CAIRATGGDDQPQHF
TGTGCCATCAGGGCAACAGGGGGCGACGATCAGCCCCAGCATTTT
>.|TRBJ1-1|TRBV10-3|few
CAITREMNTEAFF
TGTGCCATCACGAGGGAGATGAACACTGAAGCTTTCTTT
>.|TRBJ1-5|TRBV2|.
CASRGDSNQPQHF
TGTGCCAGCAGAGGGGATAGCAATCAGCCCCAGCATTTT
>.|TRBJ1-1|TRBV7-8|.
CASSLRPPRGGTEAFF
TGTGCCAGCAGCTTAAGGCCTCCCAGGGGAGGGACTGAAGCTTTCTTT
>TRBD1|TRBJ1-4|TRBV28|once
CASSPPGQGSASNEKLFF
TGTGCCAGCAGCCCCCCGGGACAGGGGTCCGCCAGTAATGAAAAACTGTTTTTT
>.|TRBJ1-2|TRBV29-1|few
CSVLFGAADGYTF
TGCAGCGTCCTTTTTGGGGCGGCGGATGGCTACACCTTC
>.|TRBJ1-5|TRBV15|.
CATSRDPEQPQHF
TGTGCCACCAGCAGAGATCCCGAGCAGCCCCAGCATTTT
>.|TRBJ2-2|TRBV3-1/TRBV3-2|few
CASSQVGGLYTGELFF
TGTGCCAGCAGCCAAGTTGGGGGACTCTACACCGGGGAGCTGTTTTTT
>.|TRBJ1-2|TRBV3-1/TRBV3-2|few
CASSLRGSNYGYTF
TGTGCCAGCAGCCTCCGCGGGTCTAACTATGGCTACACCTTC
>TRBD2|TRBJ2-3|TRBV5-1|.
CASSPGTSRDDTQYF
TGCGCCAGCAGCCCGGGGACTAGCAGAGACGATACGCAGTATTTT
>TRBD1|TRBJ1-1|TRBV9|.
CASSVGSRLDRGGVMNTEAFF
TGTGCCAGCAGCGTAGGGAGCCGTCTCGACAGGGGAGGGGTAATGAACACTGAAGCTTTCTTT
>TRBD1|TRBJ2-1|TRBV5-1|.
CASSSGQGIFNEQFF
TGCGCCAGCAGCTCTGGACAGGGGATCTTCAATGAGCAGTTCTTC
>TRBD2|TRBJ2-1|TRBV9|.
CASSVTSSSGGIYNEQFF
TGTGCCAGCAGCGTAACAAGTTCCAGCGGGGGGATCTACAATGAGCAGTTCTTC